The rows below give T cell receptor beta chains drawn from one sample of a study of cytomegalovirus exposure and HLA in healthy donors. Data came from immunoSEQ multiplex PCR; TCRdb stores just in-frame clones and leaves some out. The data show more than 95,000 clones, with 75% to 90% seen just once and approximately 7.2% held by the top ten. What was sequenced was PBMCs. The source of these receptors is a man younger than 45 in good health and CMV-seropositive. The CDR3 runs from the conserved cysteine through the conserved F or W. Each record gives: clone size, J gene, V gene, D gene, CDR3 DNA, CDR3 protein. A D gene is named only where the DNA matches it firmly. Clone size is shown for a subset of rows, as once, few, many or a class of expanded clone.

clone_size: -; j_call: TRBJ2-7; v_call: TRBV18; d_call: -; cdr3_nt: TGTGCCAGCTCAGCCAGGACTGCATCGTCCTACGAGCAGTACTTC; cdr3_aa: CASSARTASSYEQYF
clone_size: many; j_call: TRBJ1-1; v_call: TRBV6-1; d_call: TRBD1; cdr3_nt: TGTGCCAGCAGTCGAGGGGGCCTGAACACTGAAGCTTTCTTT; cdr3_aa: CASSRGGLNTEAFF
clone_size: -; j_call: TRBJ2-7; v_call: TRBV5-1; d_call: TRBD1; cdr3_nt: TGCGCCAGCAGCTTCGGGAGGGGACAGGGGTTCTACGAGCAGTACTTC; cdr3_aa: CASSFGRGQGFYEQYF
clone_size: -; j_call: TRBJ2-7; v_call: TRBV7-8; d_call: TRBD2; cdr3_nt: TGTGCCAGCAGCTTAGAAACTAGCGGAACTTACGAGCAGTACTTC; cdr3_aa: CASSLETSGTYEQYF
clone_size: -; j_call: TRBJ1-1; v_call: TRBV11-2; d_call: -; cdr3_nt: TGTGCCAGCAGCTTAGGAGCACAGGGCGGGACTGAAGCTTTCTTT; cdr3_aa: CASSLGAQGGTEAFF
clone_size: -; j_call: TRBJ2-1; v_call: TRBV6-1; d_call: TRBD1; cdr3_nt: TGTGCCAGCAGTGTAAGGACAGGGTATTTAGGTGAGCAGTTCTTC; cdr3_aa: CASSVRTGYLGEQFF
clone_size: few; j_call: TRBJ1-1; v_call: TRBV18; d_call: -; cdr3_nt: TGTGCCAGCTTCAGTCAGGGAATTGGGAACACTGAAGCTTTCTTT; cdr3_aa: CASFSQGIGNTEAFF
clone_size: few; j_call: TRBJ2-7; v_call: TRBV27; d_call: TRBD1; cdr3_nt: TGTGCCAGCAGTTTGCAGGGGGCCTACGAGCAGTACTTC; cdr3_aa: CASSLQGAYEQYF
clone_size: few; j_call: TRBJ2-1; v_call: TRBV5-1; d_call: -; cdr3_nt: TGCGCCAGCAGCTTCCAGCGTAATGAGCAGTTCTTC; cdr3_aa: CASSFQRNEQFF
clone_size: -; j_call: TRBJ2-3; v_call: TRBV2; d_call: TRBD1; cdr3_nt: TGTGCCAGCGTCTTTGGGACAGGGGCGGATACGCAGTATTTT; cdr3_aa: CASVFGTGADTQYF
clone_size: -; j_call: TRBJ2-5; v_call: TRBV14; d_call: TRBD2; cdr3_nt: TGTGCCAGCAGCCAGAGGGGACTAGCGGGAGAGACCCAGTACTTC; cdr3_aa: CASSQRGLAGETQYF
clone_size: -; j_call: TRBJ1-6; v_call: TRBV2; d_call: -; cdr3_nt: TGTGCCAGCGGTCGGGTGATGGATTCACCCCTCCACTTT; cdr3_aa: CASGRVMDSPLHF
clone_size: -; j_call: TRBJ2-1; v_call: TRBV9; d_call: TRBD2; cdr3_nt: TGTGCCAGCAGCGTAGACTGGGGGGGAGTCTACAATGAGCAGTTCTTC; cdr3_aa: CASSVDWGGVYNEQFF
clone_size: few; j_call: TRBJ2-1; v_call: TRBV5-1; d_call: -; cdr3_nt: TGCGCCAGCAGCTTGTGGGACACTTCCAATGAGCAGTTCTTC; cdr3_aa: CASSLWDTSNEQFF
clone_size: -; j_call: TRBJ1-1; v_call: TRBV27; d_call: -; cdr3_nt: TGTGCCAGCAGGACATGGGGACAAGAAAACACTGAAGCTTTCTTT; cdr3_aa: CASRTWGQENTEAFF
clone_size: -; j_call: TRBJ1-1; v_call: TRBV4-1; d_call: TRBD1; cdr3_nt: TGCGCCAGCAGCCAGGAGGACAGGGGAGGCACTGAAGCTTTCTTT; cdr3_aa: CASSQEDRGGTEAFF
clone_size: few; j_call: TRBJ1-4; v_call: TRBV6-1; d_call: -; cdr3_nt: TGTGCCAGCAGGGTCACGGCTAATGAAAAACTGTTTTTT; cdr3_aa: CASRVTANEKLFF
clone_size: -; j_call: TRBJ2-5; v_call: TRBV27; d_call: TRBD2; cdr3_nt: TGTGCCAGCGCATCTCTGACTAGCGGCCAAGAGACCCAGTACTTC; cdr3_aa: CASASLTSGQETQYF
clone_size: -; j_call: TRBJ2-5; v_call: TRBV15; d_call: -; cdr3_nt: TGTGCCACCAGCAGAGACAGGGACTCTTCGACGACCCAGTACTTC; cdr3_aa: CATSRDRDSSTTQYF
clone_size: -; j_call: TRBJ1-5; v_call: TRBV27; d_call: TRBD1; cdr3_nt: TGTGCCAGCAGTTTATCGAGGGGGCCGAGCAATCAGCCCCAGCATTTT; cdr3_aa: CASSLSRGPSNQPQHF
clone_size: -; j_call: TRBJ2-6; v_call: TRBV2; d_call: -; cdr3_nt: TGTGCCAGCAGTGTATGGGGGGTCGGGGCCAACGTCCTGACTTTC; cdr3_aa: CASSVWGVGANVLTF
clone_size: -; j_call: TRBJ1-2; v_call: TRBV4-1; d_call: TRBD1; cdr3_nt: TGCGCCAGCAGCCAACTCCGACAGGGGATTAACTATGGCTACACCTTC; cdr3_aa: CASSQLRQGINYGYTF
clone_size: -; j_call: TRBJ2-1; v_call: TRBV6-4; d_call: TRBD2; cdr3_nt: TGTGCCAGCAGTGAATTAGCGGGGTACAATGAGCAGTTCTTC; cdr3_aa: CASSELAGYNEQFF
clone_size: -; j_call: TRBJ2-5; v_call: TRBV6-1; d_call: -; cdr3_nt: TGTGCCAGCAGTGAGCTGACAGTTCTTCAAGAGACCCAGTACTTC; cdr3_aa: CASSELTVLQETQYF
clone_size: few; j_call: TRBJ2-5; v_call: TRBV6-1; d_call: TRBD2; cdr3_nt: TGTGCCAGCAGCTATAGCGGGCAGTTTCAAGAGACCCAGTACTTC; cdr3_aa: CASSYSGQFQETQYF
clone_size: -; j_call: TRBJ1-4; v_call: TRBV6-1; d_call: -; cdr3_nt: TGTGCCAGCAACCTCAGGACGGGAAATGAAAAACTGTTTTTT; cdr3_aa: CASNLRTGNEKLFF
clone_size: -; j_call: TRBJ1-6; v_call: TRBV2; d_call: -; cdr3_nt: TGTGCCAGCAGTGAGAGGCCATCCCATAATTCACCCCTCCACTTT; cdr3_aa: CASSERPSHNSPLHF
clone_size: -; j_call: TRBJ2-7; v_call: TRBV5-1; d_call: TRBD1; cdr3_nt: TGCGCCAGCAGCCAAGATGGACAGGCGAGACGAGACTACGAGCAGTACTTC; cdr3_aa: CASSQDGQARRDYEQYF
clone_size: few; j_call: TRBJ1-2; v_call: TRBV11-1; d_call: -; cdr3_nt: TGTGCCAGCAGCTTAGCCCCGGGAGCAGGCGGCTACACCTTC; cdr3_aa: CASSLAPGAGGYTF
clone_size: -; j_call: TRBJ2-7; v_call: TRBV11-1; d_call: -; cdr3_nt: TGTGCCAGCAGCCGAGCTGACAAGCCCTACGAGCAGTACTTC; cdr3_aa: CASSRADKPYEQYF
clone_size: -; j_call: TRBJ2-1; v_call: TRBV27; d_call: TRBD1; cdr3_nt: TGTGCCAGCAGTGGGAACCGACAGGGAATCTACAATGAGCAGTTCTTC; cdr3_aa: CASSGNRQGIYNEQFF
clone_size: -; j_call: TRBJ2-5; v_call: TRBV7-7; d_call: TRBD1; cdr3_nt: TGTGCTAGCAGTCCCGGGACAGGGAGGATGGAGACCCAGTACTTC; cdr3_aa: CASSPGTGRMETQYF
clone_size: -; j_call: TRBJ1-2; v_call: TRBV29-1; d_call: -; cdr3_nt: TGCAGCGTTGAGAAGGGGATTTCCTATGGCTACACCTTC; cdr3_aa: CSVEKGISYGYTF
clone_size: -; j_call: TRBJ1-6; v_call: TRBV21-1; d_call: -; cdr3_nt: TGTGCCAGCAGCAATGCTTCGGACAGGGGGCTCAATTCACCCCTCCACTTT; cdr3_aa: CASSNASDRGLNSPLHF
clone_size: -; j_call: TRBJ1-3; v_call: TRBV28; d_call: -; cdr3_nt: TGTGCCAGCAGCGCGCCCGGGGGCTCTGGAAACACCATATATTTT; cdr3_aa: CASSAPGGSGNTIYF
clone_size: -; j_call: TRBJ2-3; v_call: TRBV29-1; d_call: TRBD1; cdr3_nt: TGCAGCGTCGACGGGTACAGGGGGCAGGGGGTTACGCAGTATTTT; cdr3_aa: CSVDGYRGQGVTQYF
clone_size: once; j_call: TRBJ1-5; v_call: TRBV19; d_call: TRBD1; cdr3_nt: TGTGCCAGTAGTATTACATGGACAGGTCGGCGCAATCAGCCCCAGCATTTT; cdr3_aa: CASSITWTGRRNQPQHF
clone_size: -; j_call: TRBJ1-5; v_call: TRBV11-2; d_call: -; cdr3_nt: TGTGCCAGCAGCTCCTCCCAGCAGCCTACGGGTCAGCCCCAGCATTTT; cdr3_aa: CASSSSQQPTGQPQHF
clone_size: -; j_call: TRBJ1-6; v_call: TRBV7-2; d_call: -; cdr3_nt: TGTGCCAGCAGCTCCCAAGGCGGGGGGGCGTTTAATTCACCCCTCCACTTT; cdr3_aa: CASSSQGGGAFNSPLHF
clone_size: -; j_call: TRBJ1-1; v_call: TRBV6-5; d_call: TRBD1; cdr3_nt: TGTGCCAGCAATTTACCTGGGACAGTTGAAGCTTTCTTT; cdr3_aa: CASNLPGTVEAFF
clone_size: -; j_call: TRBJ1-5; v_call: TRBV19; d_call: TRBD1; cdr3_nt: TGTGCCAGTAGTATCGGAGGACAGGGGATCGGGAGTCAGCCCCAGCATTTT; cdr3_aa: CASSIGGQGIGSQPQHF
clone_size: -; j_call: TRBJ1-2; v_call: TRBV4-2; d_call: TRBD1; cdr3_nt: TGTGCCAGCAGCCAACAGACAGGGACTAACTATGGCTACACCTTC; cdr3_aa: CASSQQTGTNYGYTF
clone_size: -; j_call: TRBJ2-2; v_call: TRBV10-3; d_call: TRBD1; cdr3_nt: TGTGCCATCAGTGAGCGGACAGGTCCTAACACCGGGGAGCTGTTTTTT; cdr3_aa: CAISERTGPNTGELFF
clone_size: -; j_call: TRBJ1-4; v_call: TRBV6-4; d_call: -; cdr3_nt: TGTGCCAGCAGTGGGGGAGGGTATAGCGGAAAACTGTTTTTT; cdr3_aa: CASSGGGYSGKLFF
clone_size: -; j_call: TRBJ1-5; v_call: TRBV30; d_call: TRBD1; cdr3_nt: TGTGCCTACCAACCAGGGGGTTGGAGCAATCAGCCCCAGCATTTT; cdr3_aa: CAYQPGGWSNQPQHF
clone_size: -; j_call: TRBJ2-3; v_call: TRBV6-1; d_call: -; cdr3_nt: TGTGCCAGCAGCTCCCCGGGAAGAAGCACAGATACGCAGTATTTT; cdr3_aa: CASSSPGRSTDTQYF
clone_size: -; j_call: TRBJ2-1; v_call: TRBV5-8; d_call: TRBD2; cdr3_nt: TGTGCCAGCAGCCCGTTTGGGAGGGCCTACAATGAGCAGTTCTTC; cdr3_aa: CASSPFGRAYNEQFF
clone_size: -; j_call: TRBJ2-7; v_call: TRBV7-9; d_call: TRBD1; cdr3_nt: TGTGCCAGCAGCTCGGACAGGGAAGGCGAGCAGTACTTC; cdr3_aa: CASSSDREGEQYF
clone_size: few; j_call: TRBJ1-2; v_call: TRBV6-5; d_call: TRBD1; cdr3_nt: TGTGCCAGCAGAGCGGCCAGGGGGCGTTGGGGCTACACCTTC; cdr3_aa: CASRAARGRWGYTF
clone_size: -; j_call: TRBJ2-3; v_call: TRBV7-9; d_call: TRBD2; cdr3_nt: TGTGCCAGCAGCAAACGGACTAGCGGCACAGATACGCAGTATTTT; cdr3_aa: CASSKRTSGTDTQYF
clone_size: -; j_call: TRBJ2-7; v_call: TRBV6-5; d_call: -; cdr3_nt: TGTGCCACCTCGACACTCTCCTACGAGCAGTACTTC; cdr3_aa: CATSTLSYEQYF
clone_size: -; j_call: TRBJ2-7; v_call: TRBV2; d_call: -; cdr3_nt: TGTGCCAGCATAGGACGGGGTTCCTACGAGCAGTACTTC; cdr3_aa: CASIGRGSYEQYF
clone_size: few; j_call: TRBJ2-3; v_call: TRBV6-4; d_call: TRBD2; cdr3_nt: TGTGCCAGCAGTGCTAGCGGGGGGGCAGATACGCAGTATTTT; cdr3_aa: CASSASGGADTQYF
clone_size: -; j_call: TRBJ1-5; v_call: TRBV7-8; d_call: -; cdr3_nt: TGTGCCAGCAGCTTAGCGGCAGGGGATCAGCCCCAGCATTTT; cdr3_aa: CASSLAAGDQPQHF
clone_size: -; j_call: TRBJ1-5; v_call: TRBV6-1; d_call: TRBD1; cdr3_nt: TGTGCCAGCAGCATCGGGACAGGGGCTCAGCCCCAGCATTTT; cdr3_aa: CASSIGTGAQPQHF
clone_size: -; j_call: TRBJ1-5; v_call: TRBV7-2; d_call: -; cdr3_nt: TGTGCCAGCAGCCTACGGGGGGATCAGCCCCAGCATTTT; cdr3_aa: CASSLRGDQPQHF
clone_size: -; j_call: TRBJ1-2; v_call: TRBV7-2; d_call: TRBD1; cdr3_nt: TGTGCCAGCAGCCCCGCCGGGACAGGAAACTATGGCTACACCTTC; cdr3_aa: CASSPAGTGNYGYTF
clone_size: -; j_call: TRBJ2-2; v_call: TRBV6-4; d_call: -; cdr3_nt: TGTGCCAGCAGTGATAGCACCGGGGAGCTGTTTTTT; cdr3_aa: CASSDSTGELFF